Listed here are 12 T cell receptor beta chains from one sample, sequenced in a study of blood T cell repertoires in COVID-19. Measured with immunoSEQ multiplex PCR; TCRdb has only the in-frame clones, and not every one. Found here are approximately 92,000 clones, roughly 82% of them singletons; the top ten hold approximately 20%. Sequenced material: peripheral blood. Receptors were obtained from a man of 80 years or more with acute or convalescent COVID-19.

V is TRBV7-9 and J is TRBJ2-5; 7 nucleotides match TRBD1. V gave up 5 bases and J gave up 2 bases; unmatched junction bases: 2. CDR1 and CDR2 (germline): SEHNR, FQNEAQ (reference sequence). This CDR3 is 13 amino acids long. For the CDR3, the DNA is TGTGCCAGCAGCCGGGACAGACAAGAGACCCAGTACTTC. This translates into CASSRDRQETQYF.

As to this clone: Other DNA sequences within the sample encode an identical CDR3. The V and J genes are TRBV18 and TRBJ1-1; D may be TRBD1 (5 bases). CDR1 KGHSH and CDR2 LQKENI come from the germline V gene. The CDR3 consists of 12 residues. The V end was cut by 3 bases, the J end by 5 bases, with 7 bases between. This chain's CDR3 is CASSPQGTEAFF. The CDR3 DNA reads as TGTGCCAGCTCACCCCAGGGAACTGAAGCTTTCTTT. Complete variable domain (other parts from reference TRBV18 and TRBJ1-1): NAGVMQNPRHLVRRRGQEARLRCSPMKGHSHVYWYRQLPEEGLKFMVYLQKENIIDESGMPKERFSAEFPKEGPSILRIQQVVRGDSAAYFCASSPQGTEAFFGQGTRLTVV.

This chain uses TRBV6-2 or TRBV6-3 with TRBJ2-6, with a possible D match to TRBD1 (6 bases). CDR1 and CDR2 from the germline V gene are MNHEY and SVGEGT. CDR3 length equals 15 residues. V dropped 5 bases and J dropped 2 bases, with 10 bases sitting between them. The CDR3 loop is CASSKTGAGANVLTF. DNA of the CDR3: TGTGCCAGCAGTAAGACAGGCGCTGGGGCCAACGTCCTGACTTTC.

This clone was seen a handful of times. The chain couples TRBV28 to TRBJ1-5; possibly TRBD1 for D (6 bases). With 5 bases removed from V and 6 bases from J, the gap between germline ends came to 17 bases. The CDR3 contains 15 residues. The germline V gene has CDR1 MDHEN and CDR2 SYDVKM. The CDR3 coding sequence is TGTGCCAGCAGTCGACCGGGGGGGCCCGGTCAGCCCCAGCATTTT. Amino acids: CASSRPGGPGQPQHF.

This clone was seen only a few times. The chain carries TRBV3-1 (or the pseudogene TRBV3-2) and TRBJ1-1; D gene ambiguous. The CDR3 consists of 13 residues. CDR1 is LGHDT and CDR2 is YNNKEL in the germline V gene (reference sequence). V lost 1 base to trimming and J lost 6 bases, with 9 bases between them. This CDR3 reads CASSQAVDSEAFF. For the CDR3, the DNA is TGTGCCAGCAGCCAAGCGGTAGACTCTGAAGCTTTCTTT.

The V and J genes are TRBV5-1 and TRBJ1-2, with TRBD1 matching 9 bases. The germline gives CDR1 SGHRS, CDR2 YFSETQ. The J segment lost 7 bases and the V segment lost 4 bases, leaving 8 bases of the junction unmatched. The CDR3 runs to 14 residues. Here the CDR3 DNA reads TGCGCCAGCAGCCCACCACAGGGGGCTGTTGGCTACACCTTC. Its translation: CASSPPQGAVGYTF.

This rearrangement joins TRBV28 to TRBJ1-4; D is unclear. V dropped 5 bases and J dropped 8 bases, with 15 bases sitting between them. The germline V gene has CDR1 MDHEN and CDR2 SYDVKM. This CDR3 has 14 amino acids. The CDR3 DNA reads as TGTGCCAGCAGTATCCTGGTGGGGAGGGAAAAACTGTTTTTT. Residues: CASSILVGREKLFF.

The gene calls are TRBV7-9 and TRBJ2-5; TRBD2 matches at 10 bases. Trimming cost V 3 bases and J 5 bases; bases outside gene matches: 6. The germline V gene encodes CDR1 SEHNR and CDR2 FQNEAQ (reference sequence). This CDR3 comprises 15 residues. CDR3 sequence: CASSFGSSGGETQYF. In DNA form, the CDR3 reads TGTGCCAGCAGCTTTGGTTCTAGCGGGGGTGAGACCCAGTACTTC.

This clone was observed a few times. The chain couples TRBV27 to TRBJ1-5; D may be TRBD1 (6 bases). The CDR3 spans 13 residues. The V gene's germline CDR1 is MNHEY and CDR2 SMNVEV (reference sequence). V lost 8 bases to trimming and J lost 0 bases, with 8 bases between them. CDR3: CASSQGSNQPQHF. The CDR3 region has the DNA TGTGCCAGCTCACAGGGTAGCAATCAGCCCCAGCATTTT.

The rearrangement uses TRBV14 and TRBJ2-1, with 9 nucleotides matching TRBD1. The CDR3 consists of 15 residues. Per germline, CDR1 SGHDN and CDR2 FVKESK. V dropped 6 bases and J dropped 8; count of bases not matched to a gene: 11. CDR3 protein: CASSQPGQGPYEQFF. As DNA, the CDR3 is TGTGCCAGCAGTCAGCCGGGACAGGGACCCTATGAGCAGTTCTTC.

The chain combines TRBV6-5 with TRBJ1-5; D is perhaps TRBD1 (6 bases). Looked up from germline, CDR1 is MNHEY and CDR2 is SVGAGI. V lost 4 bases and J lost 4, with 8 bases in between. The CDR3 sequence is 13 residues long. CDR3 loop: CASSSDRNQPQHF. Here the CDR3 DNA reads TGTGCCAGCAGTTCCGACAGGAATCAGCCCCAGCATTTT.

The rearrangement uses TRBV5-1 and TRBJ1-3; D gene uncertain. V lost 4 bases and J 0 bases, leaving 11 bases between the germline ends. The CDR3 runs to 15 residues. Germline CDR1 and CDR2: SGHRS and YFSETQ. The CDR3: CASSPRVGSGNTIYF. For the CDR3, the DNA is TGCGCCAGCAGCCCCCGGGTGGGCTCTGGAAACACCATATATTTT.